This T cell receptor beta chain was profiled in a study of T cell changes during pregnancy in multiple sclerosis. V shed 5 bases, J shed 0 bases, and the junction held 4 bases outside the gene matches. Germline CDR1 is LNHDA and CDR2 is SQIVND (reference sequence). There are 15 residues in the CDR3. The protocol was immunoSEQ multiplex PCR, while the TCRdb copy is restricted to in-frame clones and leaves out a portion. The repertoire holds around 100,000 clones, 92% seen once, with more than 1.5% in the top ten. This clone has just a few counts. The clonotype originates from a female donor with multiple sclerosis, enrolled in a pregnancy study. Specimen: peripheral blood, collected after pregnancy. The chain employs TRBV19 and TRBJ1-3; 7 positions agree with TRBD1. The chain's CDR3 is CASSYAGGSGNTIYF. CDR3 sequence (DNA): TGTGCCAGTAGTTACGCAGGGGGCTCTGGAAACACCATATATTTT.